A single sample is the source of the 5 T cell receptor beta chains below, sequenced in a study of T cell responses to AZD1222 COVID-19 vaccine. Assay: immunoSEQ multiplex PCR; the TCRdb copy retains only in-frame clones and omits some. Here the sample spans roughly 180,000 clones, about 93% being singletons. The specimen was peripheral blood, collected 28 days after the second dose of the MenACWY control vaccine. These receptors were obtained from an adult who received the MenACWY meningococcal vaccine as a control.

This clone was seen just once. The genes are TRBV27 and TRBJ1-6; tentative D call: TRBD1 (5 bases). This CDR3 region has 14 residues. Germline CDR1 reads MNHEY; CDR2 reads SMNVEV (reference sequence). Trimming stripped 7 bases from V and 9 bases from J, with 16 bases between. In DNA form, the CDR3 reads TGTGCCAGCACCCTGGGGGGTCTTGGTTCACCCCTCCACTTT. As protein: CASTLGGLGSPLHF.

The chain carries TRBV19 and TRBJ2-1; TRBD1 matches 9 bases. Germline V lookup: CDR1 LNHDA, CDR2 SQIVND (reference sequence). The V and J ends lost 7 bases and 8 bases, in that order; junction bases with no gene match: 15. This CDR3 is built from 16 residues. CDR3 sequence reads: CASTSVEGQGIHEQFF. CDR3 coding DNA: TGTGCCAGTACCTCCGTAGAGGGACAGGGAATACATGAGCAGTTCTTC.

The genes are TRBV9 and TRBJ2-1; 11 bases line up with TRBD2. V gave up 2 bases and J gave up 4 bases; unmatched junction bases: 11. Per the germline V gene, CDR1 is SGDLS and CDR2 is YYNGEE. The CDR3 length is 18 residues. This CDR3 is CASSVRGSGGAEYNEQFF. CDR3 in DNA: TGTGCCAGCAGCGTGAGAGGTAGCGGGGGGGCGGAGTACAATGAGCAGTTCTTC.

This clone appeared once. This sequence joins TRBV29-1 and TRBJ2-1; D unclear. From germline, CDR1 is SQVTM and CDR2 ANQGSEA. The V and J ends lost 4 bases and 0 bases respectively, with 10 bases between them. There are 14 residues in the CDR3. As DNA, the CDR3 is TGCAGCGTTGTATCCAGAAACTCCTACAATGAGCAGTTCTTC. Translated, it gives CSVVSRNSYNEQFF.

This sequence joins TRBV29-1 and TRBJ2-1, with TRBD2 matching 13 bases. Trimming at V came to 4 bases and at J to 0 bases, leaving 3 bases not matched to a gene. Germline V lookup: CDR1 SQVTM, CDR2 ANQGSEA. CDR3 size: 16 residues. The CDR3 nucleotides are TGCAGCGTTGTGGGACTAGCGGGGAGCTCCTACAATGAGCAGTTCTTC. Protein sequence: CSVVGLAGSSYNEQFF.